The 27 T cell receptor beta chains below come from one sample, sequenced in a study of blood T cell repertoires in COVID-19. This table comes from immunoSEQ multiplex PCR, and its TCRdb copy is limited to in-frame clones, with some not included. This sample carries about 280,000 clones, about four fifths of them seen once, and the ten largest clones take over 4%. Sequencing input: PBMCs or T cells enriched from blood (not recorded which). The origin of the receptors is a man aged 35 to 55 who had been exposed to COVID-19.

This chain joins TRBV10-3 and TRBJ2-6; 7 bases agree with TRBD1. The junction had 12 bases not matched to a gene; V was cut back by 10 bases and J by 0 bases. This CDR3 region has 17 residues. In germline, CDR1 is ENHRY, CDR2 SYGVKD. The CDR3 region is CATAGTEKLSGANVLTF. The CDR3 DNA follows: TGTGCCACCGCCGGGACAGAAAAGCTCTCTGGGGCCAACGTCCTGACTTTC.

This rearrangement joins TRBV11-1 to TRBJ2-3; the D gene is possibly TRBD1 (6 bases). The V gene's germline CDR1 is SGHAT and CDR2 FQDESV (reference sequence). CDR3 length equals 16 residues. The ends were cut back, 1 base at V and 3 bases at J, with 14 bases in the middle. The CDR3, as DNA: TGTGCCAGCAGCTTAGTGAGGGGGAAAAGGACAGATACGCAGTATTTT. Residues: CASSLVRGKRTDTQYF. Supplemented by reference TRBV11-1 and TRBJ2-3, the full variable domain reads EAEVAQSPRYKITEKSQAVAFWCDPISGHATLYWYRQILGQGPELLVQFQDESVVDDSQLPKDRFSAERLKGVDSTLKIQPAELGDSAMYLCASSLVRGKRTDTQYFGPGTRLTVL.

CDR3 loop: CASSIEWTGSEKLFF. CDR3 DNA: TGTGCCAGTAGTATAGAGTGGACAGGGTCTGAAAAACTGTTTTTT. This rearrangement joins TRBV19 to TRBJ1-4; 8 bases fit TRBD1. This CDR3 contains 15 residues. Per germline, CDR1 LNHDA and CDR2 SQIVND (reference sequence). The V and J ends lost 0 bases and 7 bases, in that order; junction bases with no gene match: 4.

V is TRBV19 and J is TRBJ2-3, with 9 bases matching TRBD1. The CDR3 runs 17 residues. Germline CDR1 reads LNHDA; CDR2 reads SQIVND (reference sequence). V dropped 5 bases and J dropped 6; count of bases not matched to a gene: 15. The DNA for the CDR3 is TGTGCCAGTAGTGCACAGGGGGCCAGTCAACGGCCTGATACGCAGTATTTT. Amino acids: CASSAQGASQRPDTQYF.

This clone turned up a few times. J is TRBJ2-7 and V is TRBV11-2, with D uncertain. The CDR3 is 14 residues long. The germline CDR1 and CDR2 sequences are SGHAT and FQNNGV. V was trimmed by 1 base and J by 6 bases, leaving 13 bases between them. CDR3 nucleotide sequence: TGTGCCAGCAGCTTAGGGTTTGGGCCCCGCGAGCAGTACTTC. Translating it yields CASSLGFGPREQYF.

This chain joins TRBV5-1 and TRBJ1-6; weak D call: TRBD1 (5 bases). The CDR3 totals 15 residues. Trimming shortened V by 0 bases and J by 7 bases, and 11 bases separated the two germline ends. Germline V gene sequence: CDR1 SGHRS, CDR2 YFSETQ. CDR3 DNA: TGCGCCAGCAGCTTGGAGGGCAGGGTAAATTCACCCCTCCACTTT. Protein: CASSLEGRVNSPLHF.

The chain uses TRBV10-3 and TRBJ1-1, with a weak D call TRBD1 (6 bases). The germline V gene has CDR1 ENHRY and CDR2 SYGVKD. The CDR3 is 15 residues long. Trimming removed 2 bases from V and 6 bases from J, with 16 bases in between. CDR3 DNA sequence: TGTGCCATCAGTGAGACCGCCCAGGGACAAGCTGAAGCTTTCTTT. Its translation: CAISETAQGQAEAFF.

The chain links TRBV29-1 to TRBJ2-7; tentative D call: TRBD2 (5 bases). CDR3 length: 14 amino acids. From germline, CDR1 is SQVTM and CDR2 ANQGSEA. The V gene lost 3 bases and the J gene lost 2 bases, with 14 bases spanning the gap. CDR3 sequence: CSVEDLASPYEQYF. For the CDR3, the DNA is TGCAGCGTTGAGGACTTAGCGAGCCCCTACGAGCAGTACTTC.

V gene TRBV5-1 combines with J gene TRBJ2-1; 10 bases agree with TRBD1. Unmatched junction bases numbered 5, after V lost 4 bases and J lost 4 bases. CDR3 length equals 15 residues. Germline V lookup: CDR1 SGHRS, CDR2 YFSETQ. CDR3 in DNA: TGCGCCAGCAGCCCGACAGGGGGCGGGTACAATGAGCAGTTCTTC. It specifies CASSPTGGGYNEQFF.

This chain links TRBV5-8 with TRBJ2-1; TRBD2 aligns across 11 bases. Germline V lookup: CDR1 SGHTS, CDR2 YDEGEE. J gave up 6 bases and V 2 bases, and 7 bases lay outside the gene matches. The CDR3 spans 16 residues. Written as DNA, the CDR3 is TGTGCCAGCAGCTTTCATACGGGACTAGCGGTCAATGAGCAGTTCTTC. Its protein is CASSFHTGLAVNEQFF.

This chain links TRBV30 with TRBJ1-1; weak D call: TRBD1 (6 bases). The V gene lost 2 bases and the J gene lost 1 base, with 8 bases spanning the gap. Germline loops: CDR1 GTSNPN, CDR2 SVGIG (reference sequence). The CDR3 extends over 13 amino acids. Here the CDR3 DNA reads TGTGCCTGGAGTACACAGGGGAACACTGAAGCTTTCTTT. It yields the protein CAWSTQGNTEAFF.

The CDR3: CASSPPPGTLAFF. The CDR3 DNA reads TGTGCCAGCAGTCCGCCGCCCGGTACGTTGGCTTTCTTT. The chain carries TRBV12-3 or TRBV12-4 and TRBJ1-1; D not certain. The CDR3 sequence is 13 residues long. Trimming shortened V by 5 bases and J by 11 bases, and 18 bases separated the two germline ends.

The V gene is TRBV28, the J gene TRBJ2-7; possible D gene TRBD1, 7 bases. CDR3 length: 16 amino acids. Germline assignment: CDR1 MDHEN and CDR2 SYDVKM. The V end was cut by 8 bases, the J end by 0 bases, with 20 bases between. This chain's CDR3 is CASLGGTEQTSYEQYF. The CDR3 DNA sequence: TGTGCCAGCTTGGGCGGGACAGAACAAACCTCCTACGAGCAGTACTTC. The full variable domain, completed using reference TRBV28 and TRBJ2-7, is DVKVTQSSRYLVKRTGEKVFLECVQDMDHENMFWYRQDPGLGLRLIYFSYDVKMKEKGDIPEGYSVSREKKERFSLILESASTNQTSMYLCASLGGTEQTSYEQYFGPGTRLTVT.

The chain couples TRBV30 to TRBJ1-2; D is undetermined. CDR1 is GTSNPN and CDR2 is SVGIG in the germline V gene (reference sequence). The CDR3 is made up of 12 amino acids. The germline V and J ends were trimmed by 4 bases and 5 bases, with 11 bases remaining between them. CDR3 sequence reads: CAWTQAKYGYTF. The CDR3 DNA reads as TGTGCCTGGACGCAGGCCAAATATGGCTACACCTTC.

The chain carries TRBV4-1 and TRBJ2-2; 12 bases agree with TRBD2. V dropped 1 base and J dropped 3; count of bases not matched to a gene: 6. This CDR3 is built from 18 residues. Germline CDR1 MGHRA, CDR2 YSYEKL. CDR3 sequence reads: CASSQGHGLAGYTGELFF. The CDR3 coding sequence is TGCGCCAGCAGCCAAGGACATGGACTAGCGGGATACACCGGGGAGCTGTTTTTT.

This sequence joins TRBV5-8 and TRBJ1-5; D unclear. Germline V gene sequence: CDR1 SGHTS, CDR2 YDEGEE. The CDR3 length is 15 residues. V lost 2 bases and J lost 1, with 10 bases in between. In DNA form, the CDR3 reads TGTGCCAGCAGCTTAAGAACCCGGAGCAATCAGCCCCAGCATTTT. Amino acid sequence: CASSLRTRSNQPQHF.

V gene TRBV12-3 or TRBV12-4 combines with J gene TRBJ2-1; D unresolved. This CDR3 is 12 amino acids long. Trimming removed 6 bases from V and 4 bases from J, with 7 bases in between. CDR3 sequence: CASSRSYNEQFF. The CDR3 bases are TGTGCCAGCAGCAGGTCTTACAATGAGCAGTTCTTC.

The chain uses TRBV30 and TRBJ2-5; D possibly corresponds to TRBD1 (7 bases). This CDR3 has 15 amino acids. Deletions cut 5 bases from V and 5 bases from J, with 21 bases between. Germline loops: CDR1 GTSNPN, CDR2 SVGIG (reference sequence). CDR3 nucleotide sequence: TGTGCCTGGGGCAGGGGGGACCGGAGGGAGGAGACCCAGTACTTC. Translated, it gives CAWGRGDRREETQYF.

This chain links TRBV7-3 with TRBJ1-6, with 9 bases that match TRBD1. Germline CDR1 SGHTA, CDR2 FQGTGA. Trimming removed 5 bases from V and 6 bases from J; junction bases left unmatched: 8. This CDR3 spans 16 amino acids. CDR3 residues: CASSRDRAPPNSPLHF. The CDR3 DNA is TGTGCCAGCAGCCGGGACAGGGCACCACCTAATTCACCCCTCCACTTT.

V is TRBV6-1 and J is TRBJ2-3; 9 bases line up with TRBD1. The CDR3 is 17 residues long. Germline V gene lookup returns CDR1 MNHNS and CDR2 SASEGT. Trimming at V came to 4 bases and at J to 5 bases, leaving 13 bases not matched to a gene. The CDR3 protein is CASSGPNRDRVKDTQYF. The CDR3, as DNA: TGTGCCAGCAGTGGACCCAACCGGGACAGGGTTAAAGATACGCAGTATTTT.

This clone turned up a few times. The CDR3 DNA reads as TGTGCCAGCTCACCAGATACAGGGGTGAGCGAGCAGTTCTTC. Amino acids: CASSPDTGVSEQFF. This chain joins TRBV18 and TRBJ2-1; 7 bases are shared with TRBD1. The CDR3 totals 14 residues. V shed 2 bases and J 10 bases; nucleotides not matched to a gene: 8. Germline lookup yields CDR1 KGHSH and CDR2 LQKENI.

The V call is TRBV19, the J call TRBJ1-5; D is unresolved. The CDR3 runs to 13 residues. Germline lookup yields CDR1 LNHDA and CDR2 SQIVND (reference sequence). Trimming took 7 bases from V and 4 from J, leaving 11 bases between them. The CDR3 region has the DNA TGTGCCAGTACCCCCCGGGGAAATCAGCCCCAGCATTTT. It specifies CASTPRGNQPQHF.

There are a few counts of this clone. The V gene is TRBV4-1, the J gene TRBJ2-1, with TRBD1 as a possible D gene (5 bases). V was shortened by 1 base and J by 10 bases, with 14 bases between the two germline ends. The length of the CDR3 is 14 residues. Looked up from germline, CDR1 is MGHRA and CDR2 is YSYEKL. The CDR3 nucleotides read TGCGCCAGCAGCCAAGGGACAAGGGCCGAGGAGCAGTTCTTC. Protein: CASSQGTRAEEQFF.

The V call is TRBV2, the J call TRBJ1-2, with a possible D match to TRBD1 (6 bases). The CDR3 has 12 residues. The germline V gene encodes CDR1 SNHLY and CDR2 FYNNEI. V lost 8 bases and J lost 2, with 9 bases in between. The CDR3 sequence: CASRTENYGYTF. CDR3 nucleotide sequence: TGTGCCAGCCGGACAGAGAACTATGGCTACACCTTC.

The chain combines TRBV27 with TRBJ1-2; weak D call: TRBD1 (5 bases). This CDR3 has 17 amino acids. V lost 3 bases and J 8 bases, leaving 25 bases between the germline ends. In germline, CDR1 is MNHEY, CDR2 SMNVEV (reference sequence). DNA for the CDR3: TGTGCCAGCAGTTTCTCGACTGGGGGGAGCTGGTATGCGGGCTACACCTTC. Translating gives CASSFSTGGSWYAGYTF.

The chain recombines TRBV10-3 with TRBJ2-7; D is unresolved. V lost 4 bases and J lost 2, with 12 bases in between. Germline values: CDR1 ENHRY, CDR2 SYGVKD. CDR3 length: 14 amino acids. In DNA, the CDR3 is TGTGCCATCAGTGGGGCGCAAGTAACCTACGAGCAGTACTTC. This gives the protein CAISGAQVTYEQYF.

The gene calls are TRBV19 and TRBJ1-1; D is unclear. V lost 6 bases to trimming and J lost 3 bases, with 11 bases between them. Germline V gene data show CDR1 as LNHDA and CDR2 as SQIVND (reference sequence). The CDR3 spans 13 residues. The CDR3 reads CASSFYGDTEAFF. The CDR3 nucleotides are TGTGCCAGTAGCTTTTACGGGGACACTGAAGCTTTCTTT.